These 7 T cell receptor beta chains were all obtained from the same sample, sequenced in a study of T-cell reconstitution after alpha-beta-depleted transplantation in children. Unique molecular identifiers were incorporated when the TCRbeta library was constructed. TCRdb fed the PCR reads into MiXCR, producing one record per CDR3 protein. Of 600,000 to 700,000 distinct CDR3 sequences in the sample, roughly 15% are singletons; the top ten hold approximately 1%. Sample: PBMCs from the stem cell graft donor, taken from the stem cell graft. Receptor source: a human donor who donated a stem cell graft to a child with acute myeloid leukemia.

This clonotype was seen more than once but under ten times. The V call is TRBV20-1, the J call TRBJ2-1; 9 positions agree with TRBD2. CDR1 and CDR2 from the germline V gene are DFQATT and SNEGSKA (reference sequence). J gave up 5 bases and V 3 bases, and 8 bases lay outside the gene matches. The CDR3 runs 15 residues. As DNA, the CDR3 is TGCAGTGCTAGGGGACCGGGACTAGCCGACAATGAGCAGTTCTTC. Amino acid sequence: CSARGPGLADNEQFF.

This chain links TRBV29-1 with TRBJ1-1; 10 positions match TRBD1. V lost 7 bases and J lost 6; bases outside the gene matches: 14. Germline CDR1 is SQVTM and CDR2 is ANQGSEA. This CDR3 is 15 amino acids long. CDR3 nucleotide sequence: TGCAGCGGGTCCGGGACAGGGGCCAGCGGTCCTGAAGCTTTCTTT. It codes for CSGSGTGASGPEAFF.

This clonotype was counted many times. The chain employs TRBV20-1 and TRBJ2-7; D is perhaps TRBD1 (6 bases). CDR3 length: 14 amino acids. Trimming shortened V by 0 bases and J by 7 bases, and 16 bases separated the two germline ends. Germline V gene data show CDR1 as DFQATT and CDR2 as SNEGSKA (reference sequence). CDR3 in DNA: TGCAGTGCTAGAGATGGGACACGTGGGGGAGAGCAGTACTTC. Its protein is CSARDGTRGGEQYF.

In its sample, this clonotype was seen many times. V and J are TRBV20-1 and TRBJ1-1; tentative D call: TRBD1 (5 bases). Trimming cost V 0 bases and J 3 bases, with 11 bases left between them. This CDR3 region has 14 residues. Germline V gives CDR1 DFQATT, CDR2 SNEGSKA (reference sequence). The CDR3 protein is CSARESTAYTEAFF. DNA of the CDR3: TGCAGTGCTAGAGAATCGACAGCTTACACTGAAGCTTTCTTT.

This clonotype was counted only a few times. The chain couples TRBV30 to TRBJ2-3; D tentatively fits TRBD1 or TRBD2 (5 bases each). CDR3 length: 12 residues. Trimming cost V 5 bases and J 6 bases, with 12 bases left between them. The V gene's germline CDR1 is GTSNPN and CDR2 SVGIG (reference sequence). In DNA form, the CDR3 reads TGTGCCTGGCGTCAGGGAGTGGATACGCAGTATTTT. It yields the protein CAWRQGVDTQYF.

This clonotype appeared many times. This chain links TRBV20-1 with TRBJ2-2; possibly TRBD1 for D (6 bases). With 5 bases removed from V and 1 base from J, the gap between germline ends came to 11 bases. Germline V gives CDR1 DFQATT, CDR2 SNEGSKA (reference sequence). This CDR3 comprises 14 residues. In nucleotides, the CDR3 is TGCAGTGCTTCCAGGGGCCTGAACACCGGGGAGCTGTTTTTT. Protein sequence: CSASRGLNTGELFF.

This clonotype has just a few counts. The chain uses TRBV12-3 or TRBV12-4 and TRBJ2-4, with a possible D match to TRBD2 (5 bases). This CDR3 contains 13 residues. Between the trimmed V and J ends, which lost 7 bases and 4 bases, there was a span of 11 bases. CDR3 amino acids: CASTLPGKNIQYF. CDR3 coding DNA: TGTGCCAGCACCCTTCCGGGGAAAAACATTCAGTACTTC.